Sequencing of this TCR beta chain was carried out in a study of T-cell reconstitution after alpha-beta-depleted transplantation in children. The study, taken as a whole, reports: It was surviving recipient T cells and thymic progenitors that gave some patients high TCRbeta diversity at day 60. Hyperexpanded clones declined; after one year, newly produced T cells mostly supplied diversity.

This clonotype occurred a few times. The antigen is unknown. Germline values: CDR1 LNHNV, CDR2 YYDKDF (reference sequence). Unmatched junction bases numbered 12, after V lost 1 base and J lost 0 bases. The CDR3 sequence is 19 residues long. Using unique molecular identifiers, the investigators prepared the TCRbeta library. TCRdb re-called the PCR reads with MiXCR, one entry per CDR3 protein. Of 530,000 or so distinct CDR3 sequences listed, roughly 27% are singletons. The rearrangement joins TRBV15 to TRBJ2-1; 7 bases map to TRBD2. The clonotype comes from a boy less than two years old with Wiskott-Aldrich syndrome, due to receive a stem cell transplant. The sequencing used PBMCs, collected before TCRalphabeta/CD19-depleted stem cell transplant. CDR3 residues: CATSRGALSGPSSYNEQFF. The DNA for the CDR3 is TGTGCCACCAGCAGAGGTGCCCTTAGCGGGCCAAGCTCCTACAATGAGCAGTTCTTC. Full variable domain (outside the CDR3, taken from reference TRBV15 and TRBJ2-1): DAMVIQNPRYQVTQFGKPVTLSCSQTLNHNVMYWYQQKSSQAPKLLFHYYDKDFNNEADTPDNFQSRRPNTSFCFLDIRSPGLGDTAMYLCATSRGALSGPSSYNEQFFGPGTRLTVL.